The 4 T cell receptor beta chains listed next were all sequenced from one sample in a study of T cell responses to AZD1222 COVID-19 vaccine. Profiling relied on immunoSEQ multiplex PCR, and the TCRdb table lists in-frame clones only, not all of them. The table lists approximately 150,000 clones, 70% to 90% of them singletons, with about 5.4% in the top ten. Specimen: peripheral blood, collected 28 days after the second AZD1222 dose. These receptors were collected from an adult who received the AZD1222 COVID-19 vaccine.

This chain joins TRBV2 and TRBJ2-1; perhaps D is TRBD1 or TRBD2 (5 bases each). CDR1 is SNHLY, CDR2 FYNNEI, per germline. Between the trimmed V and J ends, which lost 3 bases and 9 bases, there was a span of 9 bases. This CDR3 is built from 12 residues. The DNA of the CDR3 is TGTGCCAGCAGTGACCGGGGCCCTGAGCAGTTCTTC. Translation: CASSDRGPEQFF.

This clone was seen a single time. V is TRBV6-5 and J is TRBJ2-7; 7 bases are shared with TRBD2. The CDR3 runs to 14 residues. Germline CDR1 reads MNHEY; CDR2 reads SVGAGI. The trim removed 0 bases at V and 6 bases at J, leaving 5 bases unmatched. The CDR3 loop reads CASSYSRTRVEQYF. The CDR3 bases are TGTGCCAGCAGTTACTCTAGGACTAGGGTCGAGCAGTACTTC.

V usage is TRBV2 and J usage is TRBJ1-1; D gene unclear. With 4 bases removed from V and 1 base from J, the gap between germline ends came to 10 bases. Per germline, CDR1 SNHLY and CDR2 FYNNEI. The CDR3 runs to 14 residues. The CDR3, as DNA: TGTGCCAGCAGTGCCAGACGGCAGAACACTGAAGCTTTCTTT. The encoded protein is CASSARRQNTEAFF. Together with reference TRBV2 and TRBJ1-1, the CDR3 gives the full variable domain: EPEVTQTPSHQVTQMGQEVILRCVPISNHLYFYWYRQILGQKVEFLVSFYNNEISEKSEIFDDQFSVERPDGSNFTLKIRSTKLEDSAMYFCASSARRQNTEAFFGQGTRLTVV.

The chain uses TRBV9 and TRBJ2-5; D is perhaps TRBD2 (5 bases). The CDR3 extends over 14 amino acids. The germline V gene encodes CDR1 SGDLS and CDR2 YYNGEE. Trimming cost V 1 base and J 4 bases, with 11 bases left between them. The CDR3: CASSVSVGAETQYF. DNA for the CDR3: TGTGCCAGCAGCGTATCCGTGGGAGCAGAGACCCAGTACTTC.